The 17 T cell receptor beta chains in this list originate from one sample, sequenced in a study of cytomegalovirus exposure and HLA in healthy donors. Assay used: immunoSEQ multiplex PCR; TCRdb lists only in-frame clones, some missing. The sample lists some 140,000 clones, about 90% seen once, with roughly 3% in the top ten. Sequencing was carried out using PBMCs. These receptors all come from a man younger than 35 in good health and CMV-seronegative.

Here the CDR3 reads CASSEGTGGYEQYF. CDR3 nucleotides: TGTGCCAGCAGTGAAGGGACAGGGGGCTACGAGCAGTACTTC. The chain has TRBV6-1 and TRBJ2-7, with TRBD1 identical over 10 bases. CDR1 is MNHNS, CDR2 SASEGT, per germline. V shed 1 base, J shed 3 bases, and the junction held 0 bases outside the gene matches. There are 14 residues in the CDR3.

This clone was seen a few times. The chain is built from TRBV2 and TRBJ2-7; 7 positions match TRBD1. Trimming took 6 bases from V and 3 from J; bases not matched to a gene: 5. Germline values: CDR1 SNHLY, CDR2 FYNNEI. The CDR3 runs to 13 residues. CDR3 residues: CASRLDRNYEQYF. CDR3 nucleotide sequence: TGTGCCAGCAGATTGGACAGGAACTACGAGCAGTACTTC.

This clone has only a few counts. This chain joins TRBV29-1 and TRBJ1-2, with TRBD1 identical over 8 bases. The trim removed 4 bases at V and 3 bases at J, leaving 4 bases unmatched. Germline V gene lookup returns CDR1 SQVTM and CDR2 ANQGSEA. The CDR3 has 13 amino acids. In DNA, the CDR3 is TGCAGCGTTGTAGCAGGGGGCCACTATGGCTACACCTTC. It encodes CSVVAGGHYGYTF.

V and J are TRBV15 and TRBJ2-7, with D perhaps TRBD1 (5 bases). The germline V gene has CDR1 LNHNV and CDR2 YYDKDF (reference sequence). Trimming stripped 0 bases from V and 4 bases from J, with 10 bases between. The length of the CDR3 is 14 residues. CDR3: CATSRDRTSYEQYF. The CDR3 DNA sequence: TGTGCCACCAGCAGAGATAGGACATCTTACGAGCAGTACTTC.

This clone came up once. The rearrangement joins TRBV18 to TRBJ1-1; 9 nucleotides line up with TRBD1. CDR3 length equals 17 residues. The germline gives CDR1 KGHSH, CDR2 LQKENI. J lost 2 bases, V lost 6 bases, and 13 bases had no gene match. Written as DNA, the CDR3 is TGTGCCAGCTCCGGGACAGGGACGGGTATCGTAAACACTGAAGCTTTCTTT. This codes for CASSGTGTGIVNTEAFF.

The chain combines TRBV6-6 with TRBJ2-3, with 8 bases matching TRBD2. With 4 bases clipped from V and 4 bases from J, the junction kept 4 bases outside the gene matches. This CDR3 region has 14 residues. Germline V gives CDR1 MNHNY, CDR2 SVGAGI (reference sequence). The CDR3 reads CASSSGGDADTQYF. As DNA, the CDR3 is TGTGCCAGCAGTTCGGGAGGGGATGCAGATACGCAGTATTTT.

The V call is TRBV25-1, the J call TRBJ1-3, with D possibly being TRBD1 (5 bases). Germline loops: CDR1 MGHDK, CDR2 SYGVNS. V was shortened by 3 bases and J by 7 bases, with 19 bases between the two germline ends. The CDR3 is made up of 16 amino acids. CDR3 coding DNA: TGTGCCAGCAGTGATTGGGGGACTGCCTCCCCCAACACCATATATTTT. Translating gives CASSDWGTASPNTIYF. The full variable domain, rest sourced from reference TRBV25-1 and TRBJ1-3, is EADIYQTPRYLVIGTGKKITLECSQTMGHDKMYWYQQDPGMELHLIHYSYGVNSTEKGDLSSESTVSRIRTEHFPLTLESARPSHTSQYLCASSDWGTASPNTIYFGEGSWLTVV.

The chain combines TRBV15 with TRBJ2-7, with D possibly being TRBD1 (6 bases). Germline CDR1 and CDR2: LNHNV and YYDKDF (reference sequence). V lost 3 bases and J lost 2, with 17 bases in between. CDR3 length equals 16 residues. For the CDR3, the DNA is TGTGCCACCAGCAGGGAGAGACAGGCGAGAACCTACGAGCAGTACTTC. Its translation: CATSRERQARTYEQYF.

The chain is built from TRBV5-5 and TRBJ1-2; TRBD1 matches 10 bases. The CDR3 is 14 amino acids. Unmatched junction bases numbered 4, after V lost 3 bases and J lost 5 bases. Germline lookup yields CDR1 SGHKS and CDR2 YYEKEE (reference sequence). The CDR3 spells CASSSGTGEYGYTF. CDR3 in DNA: TGTGCCAGCAGCTCTGGGACAGGGGAGTATGGCTACACCTTC.

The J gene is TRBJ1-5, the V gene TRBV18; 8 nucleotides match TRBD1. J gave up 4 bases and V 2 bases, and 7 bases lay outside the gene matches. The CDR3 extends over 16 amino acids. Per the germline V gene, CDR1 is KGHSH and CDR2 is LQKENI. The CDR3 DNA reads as TGTGCCAGCTCACCAAAGGACAGGGACCCTAATCAGCCCCAGCATTTT. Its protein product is CASSPKDRDPNQPQHF. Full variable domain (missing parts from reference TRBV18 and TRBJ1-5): NAGVMQNPRHLVRRRGQEARLRCSPMKGHSHVYWYRQLPEEGLKFMVYLQKENIIDESGMPKERFSAEFPKEGPSILRIQQVVRGDSAAYFCASSPKDRDPNQPQHFGDGTRLSIL.

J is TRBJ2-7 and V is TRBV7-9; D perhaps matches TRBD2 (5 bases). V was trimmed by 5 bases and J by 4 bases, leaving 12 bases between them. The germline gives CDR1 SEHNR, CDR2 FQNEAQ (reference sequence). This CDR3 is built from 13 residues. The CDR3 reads CASSPSRRYEQYF. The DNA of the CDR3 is TGTGCCAGCAGCCCGTCCCGGAGGTACGAGCAGTACTTC.

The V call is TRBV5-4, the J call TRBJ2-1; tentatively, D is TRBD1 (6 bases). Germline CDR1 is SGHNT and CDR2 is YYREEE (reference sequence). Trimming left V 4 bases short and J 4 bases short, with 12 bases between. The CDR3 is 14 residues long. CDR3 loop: CASSPGGQYNEQFF. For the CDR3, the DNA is TGTGCCAGCAGCCCTGGGGGCCAGTACAATGAGCAGTTCTTC.

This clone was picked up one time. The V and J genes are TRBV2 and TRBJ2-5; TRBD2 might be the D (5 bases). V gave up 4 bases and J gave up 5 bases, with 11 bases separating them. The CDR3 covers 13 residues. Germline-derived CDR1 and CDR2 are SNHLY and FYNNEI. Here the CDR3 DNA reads TGTGCCAGCAGTGTGAGAGGGATGGAGACCCAGTACTTC. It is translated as CASSVRGMETQYF.

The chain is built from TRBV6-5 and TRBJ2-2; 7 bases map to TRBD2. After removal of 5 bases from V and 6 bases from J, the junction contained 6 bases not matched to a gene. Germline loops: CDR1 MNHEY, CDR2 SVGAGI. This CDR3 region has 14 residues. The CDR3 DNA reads TGTGCCAGCAGTCTCACAACTAGCGCCGGGGAGCTGTTTTTT. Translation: CASSLTTSAGELFF.

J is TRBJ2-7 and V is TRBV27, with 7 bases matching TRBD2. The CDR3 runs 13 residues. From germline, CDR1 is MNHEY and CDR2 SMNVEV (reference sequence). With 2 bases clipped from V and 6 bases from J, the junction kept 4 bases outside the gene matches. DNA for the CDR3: TGTGCCAGCAGTTTACTCGCGGGAGCCGAGCAGTACTTC. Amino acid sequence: CASSLLAGAEQYF.

The CDR3 sequence is CASGLPPRTSGGRQETQYF. CDR3 bases: TGTGCTAGTGGTTTGCCCCCGAGGACTAGCGGGGGGCGCCAAGAGACCCAGTACTTC. The chain has TRBV12-5 and TRBJ2-5; the match to TRBD2 covers 14 bases. V gave up 2 bases and J gave up 1 base; unmatched junction bases: 9. Germline V lookup: CDR1 LGHNT, CDR2 FRNRAP. The CDR3 sequence is 19 residues long. Variable domain in full (rest from reference TRBV12-5 and TRBJ2-5): DARVTQTPRHKVTEMGQEVTMRCQPILGHNTVFWYRQTMMQGLELLAYFRNRAPLDDSGMPKDRFSAEMPDATLATLKIQPSEPRDSAVYFCASGLPPRTSGGRQETQYFGPGTRLLVL.

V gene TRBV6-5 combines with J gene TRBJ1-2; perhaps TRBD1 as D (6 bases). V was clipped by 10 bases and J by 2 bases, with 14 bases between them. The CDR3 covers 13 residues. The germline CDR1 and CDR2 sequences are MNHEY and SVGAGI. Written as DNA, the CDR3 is TGTGCCACCCAGGACAGAGGGAACTATGGCTACACCTTC. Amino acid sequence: CATQDRGNYGYTF.